Following are 3 T cell receptor beta chains from one sample sequenced in a study of blood T cell repertoires in COVID-19. Using immunoSEQ multiplex PCR, the repertoire was profiled, and TCRdb retains in-frame clones only, with some absent. This table holds about 290,000 clones, around nine tenths found once. The specimen was peripheral blood. Receptors originate from a woman in her twenties or thirties with COVID-19, enrolled during active disease.

The rearrangement links TRBV24-1 to TRBJ2-3, with 8 bases lining up with TRBD1. The germline gives CDR1 KGHDR, CDR2 SFDVKD. This CDR3 spans 13 amino acids. The J segment lost 2 bases and the V segment lost 7 bases, leaving 1 base of the junction unmatched. The DNA of the CDR3 is TGTGCCACCAGGACAGGGGACACAGATACGCAGTATTTT. Its translation: CATRTGDTDTQYF.

A single count supports this clone. Written as DNA, the CDR3 is TGTGCCAGCAGCTTACGGACAGGTGAAGCTTTCTTT. Protein product: CASSLRTGEAFF. V is TRBV5-4 and J is TRBJ1-1; 7 nucleotides align to TRBD1. The germline gives CDR1 SGHNT, CDR2 YYREEE (reference sequence). This CDR3 contains 12 residues. Trimming took 2 bases from V and 7 from J; bases not matched to a gene: 2.

The V call is TRBV6-5, the J call TRBJ1-1; perhaps TRBD1 as D (5 bases). With 0 bases removed from V and 6 bases from J, the gap between germline ends came to 11 bases. The CDR3 totals 14 residues. Germline loops: CDR1 MNHEY, CDR2 SVGAGI. Here the CDR3 DNA reads TGTGCCAGCAGTTACTCTGGTCGGGGGGCTGAAGCTTTCTTT. It is translated as CASSYSGRGAEAFF.